The 25 T cell receptor beta chains presented below share a single source sample, sequenced in a study of technical replicates of blood from a few donors (dated by TCRdb to between 2016 and 2019). Library creation used the immunoSEQ multiplex PCR assay. TCRdb limited this immuneACCESS table to in-frame rearrangements with V and J called. A share of clones is missing; checked studies link under half to unresolved V genes, and the rest is unexplained. For this sample the table gives 80,000 to 100,000 clones, of which 95% to 96% were detected only once. The ten most abundant clones make up 0.3% to 0.45% of the sample. The sample consisted of T cells isolated from PBMCs. The source is a human donor in good health.

The chain has TRBV4-1 and TRBJ2-6; D possibly corresponds to TRBD2 (5 bases). The CDR3 runs to 17 residues. Deletions cut 0 bases from V and 0 bases from J, with 9 bases between. CDR1 is MGHRA and CDR2 is YSYEKL in the germline V gene. The CDR3 nucleotides are TGCGCCAGCAGCCAAGACCCGGGATACTCTGGGGCCAACGTCCTGACTTTC. It is translated as CASSQDPGYSGANVLTF.

This clone was seen a single time. As DNA, the CDR3 is TGTGCCAGCAGCGTGACAGGAGGATACAACGAGCAGTACTTC. Its translation: CASSVTGGYNEQYF. The rearrangement uses TRBV9 and TRBJ2-7; possibly TRBD1 for D (6 bases). The CDR3 spans 14 residues. Germline loops: CDR1 SGDLS, CDR2 YYNGEE. The V and J ends lost 2 bases and 5 bases respectively, with 14 bases between them.

This clone has a single count. The gene calls are TRBV4-1 and TRBJ2-3; 8 bases are a match to TRBD2. Germline V gene data show CDR1 as MGHRA and CDR2 as YSYEKL. The CDR3 has 17 amino acids. With V trimmed by 1 base and J by 2 bases, 8 bases remained unmatched. The CDR3 sequence: CASSQGLAGRNTDTQYF. The CDR3 DNA sequence: TGCGCCAGCAGCCAAGGGTTAGCGGGGAGAAACACAGATACGCAGTATTTT.

J is TRBJ2-5 and V is TRBV7-3; 11 bases match TRBD2. The ends lost 5 bases at V and 2 bases at J; junction bases unmatched: 4. Per the germline V gene, CDR1 is SGHTA and CDR2 is FQGTGA. The CDR3 contains 15 residues. This chain's CDR3 is CASSLAGGWQETQYF. CDR3 DNA: TGTGCCAGCAGCCTAGCGGGAGGATGGCAAGAGACCCAGTACTTC. The variable domain in full, completed from reference TRBV7-3 and TRBJ2-5, reads GAGVSQTPSNKVTEKGKYVELRCDPISGHTALYWYRQSLGQGPEFLIYFQGTGAADDSGLPNDRFFAVRPEGSVSTLKIQRTERGDSAVYLCASSLAGGWQETQYFGPGTRLLVL.

V gene TRBV10-1 combines with J gene TRBJ1-1; D is uncertain. Germline V gene sequence: CDR1 WNHNN, CDR2 SYGVQD (reference sequence). Trimming took off 6 bases at V and 0 bases at J, with 8 bases between the two ends. The CDR3 loop spans 13 amino acids. This chain's CDR3 is CASRRELNTEAFF. The CDR3, as DNA: TGCGCCAGCAGGAGGGAGTTGAACACTGAAGCTTTCTTT.

The chain couples TRBV19 to TRBJ1-4; D is possibly TRBD1 (5 bases). V lost 4 bases, J lost 7 bases, and 16 bases lay in between. The germline V gene has CDR1 LNHDA and CDR2 SQIVND (reference sequence). The CDR3 consists of 15 residues. Written as DNA, the CDR3 is TGTGCCAGTAGTACCGAACAGGCCCCGTTTGAAAAACTGTTTTTT. Protein product: CASSTEQAPFEKLFF.

The rearrangement uses TRBV30 and TRBJ2-1; TRBD1 agrees at 8 bases. Germline V gene data show CDR1 as GTSNPN and CDR2 as SVGIG (reference sequence). Trimming removed 0 bases from V and 2 bases from J; junction bases left unmatched: 3. The CDR3 spans 15 residues. This CDR3 reads CAWSVGQGTYNEQFF. As DNA, the CDR3 is TGTGCCTGGAGTGTTGGACAGGGAACCTACAATGAGCAGTTCTTC.

The rearrangement links TRBV11-2 to TRBJ1-3; D may be TRBD1 (6 bases). V lost 4 bases to trimming and J lost 4 bases, with 14 bases between them. Germline loops: CDR1 SGHAT, CDR2 FQNNGV. There are 15 residues in the CDR3. This chain's CDR3 is CASSSMQGLGNTIYF. For the CDR3, the DNA is TGTGCCAGCAGCTCAATGCAGGGGCTCGGAAACACCATATATTTT. The whole variable domain, filled in from reference TRBV11-2 and TRBJ1-3, reads EAGVAQSPRYKIIEKRQSVAFWCNPISGHATLYWYQQILGQGPKLLIQFQNNGVVDDSQLPKDRFSAERLKGVDSTLKIQPAKLEDSAVYLCASSSMQGLGNTIYFGEGSWLTVV.

CDR3 nucleotide sequence: TGTGCCAGCTCAGTAGGGACAGGGGGTAATGAAAAACTGTTTTTT. Amino acid sequence: CASSVGTGGNEKLFF. The chain employs TRBV19 and TRBJ1-4; 11 bases are a match to TRBD1. CDR3 length: 15 residues. Germline CDR1 is LNHDA and CDR2 is SQIVND (reference sequence). V was pared by 9 bases and J by 4 bases, with 7 bases of the junction left unmatched.

The chain joins TRBV29-1 to TRBJ1-2, with 8 bases lining up with TRBD1. Germline V gene sequence: CDR1 SQVTM, CDR2 ANQGSEA. V was pared by 4 bases and J by 4 bases, with 5 bases of the junction left unmatched. This CDR3 region has 13 residues. CDR3 DNA sequence: TGCAGCGTTGTTACAGGGGGTAGCTATGGCTACACCTTC. Translation gives CSVVTGGSYGYTF.

This sequence joins TRBV27 and TRBJ1-2; 9 bases are shared with TRBD1. The CDR3 is made up of 14 amino acids. The trim removed 4 bases at V and 6 bases at J, leaving 6 bases unmatched. Germline V gene sequence: CDR1 MNHEY, CDR2 SMNVEV (reference sequence). The CDR3 DNA reads as TGTGCCAGCAGTTCGTTTCGGACAGGGGATGGCTACACCTTC. Protein sequence: CASSSFRTGDGYTF.

The genes are TRBV5-4 and TRBJ2-3; D uncertain. This CDR3 has 12 amino acids. The germline CDR1 and CDR2 sequences are SGHNT and YYREEE (reference sequence). Trimming cost V 4 bases and J 0 bases, with 3 bases left between them. The CDR3 region has the DNA TGTGCCAGCAGCCTAAGCACAGATACGCAGTATTTT. Amino acids: CASSLSTDTQYF.

The table lists this clone with a count of one. The chain uses TRBV7-9 and TRBJ1-2; D not certain. CDR3 length: 11 amino acids. Trimming took 4 bases from V and 8 from J, leaving 8 bases between them. Germline values: CDR1 SEHNR, CDR2 FQNEAQ (reference sequence). The DNA of the CDR3 is TGTGCCAGCAGCTCCGGGGTGGGCTACACCTTC. Translated: CASSSGVGYTF.

V gene TRBV9 combines with J gene TRBJ1-2, with a possible D match to TRBD1 (5 bases). CDR1 and CDR2 (germline): SGDLS, YYNGEE. Trimming pared 4 bases from V and 3 bases from J, leaving 10 bases between. The CDR3 consists of 13 residues. The CDR3 reads CASSSRGDYGYTF. The DNA for the CDR3 is TGTGCCAGCAGCTCTCGGGGGGACTATGGCTACACCTTC.

This clone was seen once. V is TRBV9 and J is TRBJ1-2, with TRBD1 as a possible D gene (5 bases). The V gene lost 0 bases and the J gene lost 0 bases, with 15 bases spanning the gap. Germline CDR1 SGDLS, CDR2 YYNGEE. The length of the CDR3 is 17 residues. The CDR3 reads CASSVASDKGTNYGYTF. The CDR3 DNA follows: TGTGCCAGCAGCGTAGCGTCTGACAAGGGGACTAACTATGGCTACACCTTC.

V usage is TRBV6-1 and J usage is TRBJ2-2; TRBD2 agrees at 11 bases. The germline CDR1 and CDR2 sequences are MNHNS and SASEGT. Unmatched junction bases numbered 8, after V lost 10 bases and J lost 4 bases. The CDR3 sequence is 15 residues long. The CDR3 nucleotides are TGTGCCACTAACTTAGCGGGAGGGAGCACCGGGGAGCTGTTTTTT. Its translation: CATNLAGGSTGELFF.

The CDR3 bases are TGTGCCAGCAGCTCAACCAGGGGTAACACTGAAGCTTTCTTT. Its protein is CASSSTRGNTEAFF. This chain uses TRBV7-9 with TRBJ1-1; a weak D match, TRBD1 (6 bases). Germline CDR1 SEHNR, CDR2 FQNEAQ (reference sequence). This CDR3 is built from 14 residues. V lost 4 bases and J lost 2, with 11 bases in between.

This clone was seen only once. The chain recombines TRBV15 with TRBJ2-5; D is uncertain. Trimming stripped 0 bases from V and 5 bases from J, with 10 bases between. There are 14 residues in the CDR3. The V gene's germline CDR1 is LNHNV and CDR2 YYDKDF (reference sequence). In DNA form, the CDR3 reads TGTGCCACCAGCAGAGATGTCCTTGAGGAGACCCAGTACTTC. It codes for CATSRDVLEETQYF.

V and J are TRBV6-1 and TRBJ2-2; TRBD2 matches 7 bases. Trimming took 6 bases from V and 4 from J; bases not matched to a gene: 8. The CDR3 has 15 residues. In germline, CDR1 is MNHNS, CDR2 SASEGT. The CDR3 DNA reads TGTGCCAGCAGCCTGCTGGCGGGAGTCACCGGGGAGCTGTTTTTT. Amino acid sequence: CASSLLAGVTGELFF.

V is TRBV6-5 and J is TRBJ1-2; D may be TRBD1 (6 bases). Germline CDR1 and CDR2: MNHEY and SVGAGI. The CDR3 has 15 residues. Trimming cost V 4 bases and J 6 bases, with 18 bases left between them. The CDR3 reads CASSSFGGPLDGYTF. The CDR3 nucleotides are TGTGCCAGCAGTTCCTTCGGGGGGCCCCTCGATGGCTACACCTTC.

With respect to this clone: The conserved closing phenylalanine or tryptophan is absent in this CDR3, likely reflecting a read error. No DNA is shown, since the ends of the CDR3 on it are uncertain; the CDR3 is the one TCRdb lists. The chain has TRBV6-1 and TRBJ2-7; whether TRBD2, the table's D call, matches the DNA was not checked. The CDR3 contains 9 residues when both ends are counted. Germline V gene sequence: CDR1 MNHNS, CDR2 SASEGT. The CDR3 loop reads CASRVEGKE.

CDR3 sequence: CASSISTGTGGEKLFF. The CDR3 coding sequence is TGTGCCAGCAGTATATCTACCGGGACAGGGGGTGAAAAACTGTTTTTT. The chain carries TRBV9 and TRBJ1-4, with 11 bases lining up with TRBD1. With V trimmed by 5 bases and J by 7 bases, 10 bases remained unmatched. Germline V gives CDR1 SGDLS, CDR2 YYNGEE. The CDR3 spans 16 residues.

The chain has TRBV28 and TRBJ2-7; a possible D gene is TRBD1 (6 bases). This CDR3 has 11 residues. Trimming pared 8 bases from V and 8 bases from J, leaving 13 bases between. The germline gives CDR1 MDHEN, CDR2 SYDVKM. CDR3 residues: CASQTRGKQYF. The DNA of the CDR3 is TGTGCCAGCCAGACCAGGGGCAAGCAGTACTTC.

The chain links TRBV4-1 to TRBJ2-7; unclear D gene. The CDR3 totals 15 residues. CDR1 MGHRA and CDR2 YSYEKL come from the germline V gene. Trimming shortened V by 0 bases and J by 3 bases, and 12 bases separated the two germline ends. CDR3 bases: TGCGCCAGCAGCCAAGAGGGTGCCCCGGGCTACGAGCAGTACTTC. Its protein product is CASSQEGAPGYEQYF.

This clone was recorded once. The chain joins TRBV7-2 to TRBJ2-5; the D gene is possibly TRBD2 (5 bases). Looked up from germline, CDR1 is SGHTA and CDR2 is FQGNSA. V was cut by 5 bases and J by 3 bases, with 13 bases left in between. This CDR3 is built from 14 residues. CDR3 bases: TGTGCCAGCAGCCCCAGGACTGCTGAAGAGACCCAGTACTTC. This sequence encodes CASSPRTAEETQYF.